This TCR beta chain was observed in a study of Ad26.COV2.S vaccination and SARS-CoV-2 variants. Concerning this clone: Its matching antigen is unknown.

Findings and caveats of the study: Placebo and vaccine recipients had non-spike TCR breadth that was similar. Participants in the vaccine arm had higher spike-specific TCR breadth; placebo recipients had lower.

The CDR3 extends over 14 amino acids. The ends were cut back, 6 bases at V and 3 bases at J, with 14 bases in the middle. Germline CDR1 SNHLY, CDR2 FYNNEI. Profiled with immunoSEQ multiplex PCR; TCRdb holds only in-frame clones, not every one. This table holds roughly 100,000 clones, about 78% found once. This clonotype originated in a human donor who had recovered from COVID-19. Sequenced material: peripheral blood, taken after recovery from COVID-19. The genes are TRBV2 and TRBJ1-1, with D maybe TRBD1 (5 bases). CDR3 residues: CASRFGEGDTEAFF. CDR3 DNA sequence: TGTGCCAGCAGGTTCGGGGAAGGGGACACTGAAGCTTTCTTT.